Below are 9 T cell receptor beta chains sequenced from a single sample in a study of cytomegalovirus exposure and HLA in healthy donors listed by TCRdb under 2017. Libraries were built with the immunoSEQ multiplex PCR assay. For the multiplex PCR, a mixture combining 60 forward primers for TCR Vbeta segments and 13 reverse primers for TCR Jbeta segments was used. TCRdb's version of the immuneACCESS table is confined to in-frame rearrangements and falls short of the full clone set. An unresolved V gene accounts for under half of the shortfall where checked; the remainder is of unknown origin. Present in this sample are over 120,000 clones, about 80% of which were seen just once. Of the sample, around 9.7% is held by the ten largest clones. Sequences were obtained from PBMCs. These receptors all come from a woman aged 55-69 years in good health and CMV-seropositive.

The chain joins TRBV28 to TRBJ1-5; perhaps TRBD1 as D (6 bases). This CDR3 is 16 amino acids long. V was shortened by 8 bases and J by 3 bases, with 20 bases between the two germline ends. Germline CDR1 reads MDHEN; CDR2 reads SYDVKM. The CDR3: CASGLRGARVNQPQHF. In nucleotides, the CDR3 is TGTGCCAGCGGCCTACGGGGGGCGCGGGTCAATCAGCCCCAGCATTTT.

V usage is TRBV19 and J usage is TRBJ2-1; 8 nucleotides line up with TRBD2. The CDR3 is 18 amino acids. The V segment lost 3 bases and the J segment 0 bases; nucleotides outside the gene matches: 10. Germline-derived CDR1 and CDR2 are LNHDA and SQIVND (reference sequence). In DNA form, the CDR3 reads TGTGCCAGTAGTATTTCCCAACTAGCGGAGAGCTCCTACAATGAGCAGTTCTTC. Its translation is CASSISQLAESSYNEQFF.

V and J are TRBV18 and TRBJ2-5; D gene uncertain. This CDR3 comprises 12 residues. V lost 2 bases and J 5 bases, leaving 6 bases between the germline ends. Per the germline V gene, CDR1 is KGHSH and CDR2 is LQKENI. The CDR3 DNA reads as TGTGCCAGCTCACCATCCCTCGAGACCCAGTACTTC. This encodes CASSPSLETQYF.

This clone was observed a few times. Other DNA sequences from this sample encode an identical CDR3 as well. The rearrangement joins TRBV4-1 to TRBJ2-1; 9 bases match TRBD2. The germline V gene encodes CDR1 MGHRA and CDR2 YSYEKL. The CDR3 covers 17 residues. With 0 bases clipped from V and 1 base from J, the junction kept 4 bases outside the gene matches. The CDR3 DNA follows: TGCGCCAGCAGCCAAGATTTGGCGGGAGGGTCCTACAATGAGCAGTTCTTC. The encoded protein is CASSQDLAGGSYNEQFF.

This chain uses TRBV13 with TRBJ2-3, with 7 bases identical to TRBD1. Germline V gene lookup returns CDR1 PRHDT and CDR2 FYEKMQ (reference sequence). Losses at the gene ends were 1 base for V and 2 bases for J; bases not matched to a gene: 6. The CDR3 loop spans 16 amino acids. CDR3 protein: CASSLEGAFDTDTQYF. The DNA of the CDR3 is TGTGCCAGCAGCTTAGAGGGGGCTTTTGACACAGATACGCAGTATTTT.

V gene TRBV7-8 combines with J gene TRBJ1-2, with D tentatively TRBD1 (5 bases). Germline values: CDR1 SGHVS, CDR2 FQNEAQ. This CDR3 is 15 amino acids long. V dropped 4 bases and J dropped 4 bases, with 16 bases sitting between them. The CDR3 bases are TGTGCCAGCAGCTCCTACGGGGAGGGGCTCTATGGCTACACCTTC. Protein sequence: CASSSYGEGLYGYTF.

Only a few counts were recorded for this clone. The gene calls are TRBV4-3 and TRBJ2-3; 13 positions agree with TRBD2. Germline V gene lookup returns CDR1 LGHNA and CDR2 YSLEER. With 4 bases clipped from V and 0 bases from J, the junction kept 7 bases outside the gene matches. The CDR3 totals 18 residues. CDR3 sequence: CASSRELAGGLSTDTQYF. The CDR3 nucleotides are TGCGCCAGCAGCCGGGAACTAGCGGGAGGGCTTAGCACAGATACGCAGTATTTT.

The chain links TRBV6-6 to TRBJ1-2, with D unclear. The V gene's germline CDR1 is MNHNY and CDR2 SVGAGI (reference sequence). The CDR3 contains 15 residues. Trimming removed 0 bases from V and 2 bases from J, with 10 bases in between. The CDR3 DNA is TGTGCCAGCAGTTACTCGGTCGCACAGAACTATGGCTACACCTTC. Amino acids: CASSYSVAQNYGYTF.

This chain links TRBV7-2 with TRBJ1-1, with D possibly matching TRBD1 (6 bases). This CDR3 has 15 amino acids. Per the germline V gene, CDR1 is SGHTA and CDR2 is FQGNSA. Trimming pared 5 bases from V and 0 bases from J, leaving 13 bases between. In DNA, the CDR3 is TGTGCCAGCAGCAAAACTCCAGGGGTGAACACTGAAGCTTTCTTT. Protein sequence: CASSKTPGVNTEAFF.